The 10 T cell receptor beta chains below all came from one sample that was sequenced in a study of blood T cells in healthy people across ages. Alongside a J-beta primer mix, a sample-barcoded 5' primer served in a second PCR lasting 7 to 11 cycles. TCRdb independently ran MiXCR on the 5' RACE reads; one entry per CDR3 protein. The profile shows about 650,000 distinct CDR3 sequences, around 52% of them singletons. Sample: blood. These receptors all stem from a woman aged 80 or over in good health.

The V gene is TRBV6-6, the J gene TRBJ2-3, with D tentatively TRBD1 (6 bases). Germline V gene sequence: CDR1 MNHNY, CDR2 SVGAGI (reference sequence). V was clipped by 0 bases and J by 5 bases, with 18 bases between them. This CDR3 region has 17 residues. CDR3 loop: CASSYSSTDRFQDTQYF. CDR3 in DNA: TGTGCCAGCAGTTACTCCTCCACCGACAGGTTCCAAGATACGCAGTATTTT.

The CDR3 coding sequence is TGTGCCAGCAGCTGGGACAGGGCCTATGGCTACACCTTC. Amino acid sequence: CASSWDRAYGYTF. V gene TRBV5-5 combines with J gene TRBJ1-2; 9 bases align to TRBD1. CDR1 and CDR2 from the germline V gene are SGHKS and YYEKEE (reference sequence). J was trimmed by 4 bases and V by 3 bases; bases with no gene match: 1. The CDR3 is 13 residues long.

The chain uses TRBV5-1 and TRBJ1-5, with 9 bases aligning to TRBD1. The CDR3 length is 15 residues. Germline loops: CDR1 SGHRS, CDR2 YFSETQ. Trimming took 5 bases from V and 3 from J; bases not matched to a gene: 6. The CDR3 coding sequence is TGCGCCAGCAGAGGTGGGACAGGGTACAATCAGCCCCAGCATTTT. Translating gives CASRGGTGYNQPQHF.

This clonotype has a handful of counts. As DNA, the CDR3 is TGTGCCAGCAGTGAAGCGGGACAGGGGGCAGTCCCTGAAGCTTTCTTT. It is translated as CASSEAGQGAVPEAFF. The genes are TRBV6-1 and TRBJ1-1; 12 bases fit TRBD1. The CDR3 contains 16 residues. The junction had 5 bases not matched to a gene; V was cut back by 0 bases and J by 6 bases. Germline CDR1 MNHNS, CDR2 SASEGT.

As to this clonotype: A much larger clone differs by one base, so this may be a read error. The CDR3 loop reads CSAPRVDGKLFF. DNA of the CDR3: TGCAGTGCCCCCAGGGTTGATGGAAAACTGTTTTTT. V gene TRBV20-1 combines with J gene TRBJ1-4; TRBD1 might be the D (5 bases). The CDR3 is made up of 12 amino acids. The germline V gene encodes CDR1 DFQATT and CDR2 SNEGSKA (reference sequence). Trimming took off 6 bases at V and 10 bases at J, with 15 bases between the two ends.

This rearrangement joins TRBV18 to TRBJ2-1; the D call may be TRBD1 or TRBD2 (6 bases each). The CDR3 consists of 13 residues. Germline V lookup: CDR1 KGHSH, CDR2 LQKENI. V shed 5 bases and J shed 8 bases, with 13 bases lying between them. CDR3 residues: CASSKGGPYEQFF. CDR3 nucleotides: TGTGCCAGCTCAAAAGGGGGGCCATATGAGCAGTTCTTC.

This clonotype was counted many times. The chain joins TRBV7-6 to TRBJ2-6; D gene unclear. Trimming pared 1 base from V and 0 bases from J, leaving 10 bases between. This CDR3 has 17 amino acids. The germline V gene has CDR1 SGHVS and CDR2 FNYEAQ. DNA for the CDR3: TGTGCCAGCAGCTTAGAGCTTCTCCCCTCTGGGGCCAACGTCCTGACTTTC. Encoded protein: CASSLELLPSGANVLTF.

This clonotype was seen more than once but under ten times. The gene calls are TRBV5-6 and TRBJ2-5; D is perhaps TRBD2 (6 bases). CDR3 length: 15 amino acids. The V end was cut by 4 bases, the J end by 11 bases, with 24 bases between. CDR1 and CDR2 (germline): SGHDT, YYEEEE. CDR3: CASSLVGGYYNEQYF. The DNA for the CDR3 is TGTGCCAGCAGCCTGGTGGGGGGATACTACAATGAGCAGTACTTC.

CDR3 DNA sequence: TGCGCCAGCAGGGCACCTGGGGAGCAGTACTTC. It encodes CASRAPGEQYF. The gene calls are TRBV5-1 and TRBJ2-7; D not certain. This CDR3 spans 11 amino acids. V lost 5 bases, J lost 7 bases, and 10 bases lay in between. CDR1 is SGHRS, CDR2 YFSETQ, per germline.

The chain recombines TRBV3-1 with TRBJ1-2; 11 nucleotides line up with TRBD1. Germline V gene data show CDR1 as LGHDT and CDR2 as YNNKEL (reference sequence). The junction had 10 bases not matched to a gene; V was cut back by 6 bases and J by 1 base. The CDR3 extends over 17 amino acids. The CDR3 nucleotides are TGTGCCAGCAGTTTTATCCCCGGGACAGGGGGTAACTATGGCTACACCTTC. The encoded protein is CASSFIPGTGGNYGYTF.